This T cell receptor beta chain was profiled in a study of early T cells in non-severe SARS-CoV-2 infection. cDNA molecules, individually, were tagged with unique molecular identifiers. TCRdb re-derived calls from the 5' RACE reads in MiXCR, one entry per CDR3 protein. The sample yields tens of thousands of distinct CDR3 sequences, 9.3% seen once. Trimming cost V 1 base and J 0 bases, with 9 bases left between them. The CDR3 consists of 15 residues. The rearrangement uses TRBV12-3 or TRBV12-4 and TRBJ1-1; unclear D gene. Sequences were obtained from whole blood. The source is an adult who was a healthcare worker with PCR-confirmed SARS-CoV-2 infection or an uninfected control (not recorded which). CDR3 amino acids: CASSLEYTMNTEAFF. Written as DNA, the CDR3 is TGTGCCAGCAGTTTAGAGTATACTATGAACACTGAAGCTTTCTTT.